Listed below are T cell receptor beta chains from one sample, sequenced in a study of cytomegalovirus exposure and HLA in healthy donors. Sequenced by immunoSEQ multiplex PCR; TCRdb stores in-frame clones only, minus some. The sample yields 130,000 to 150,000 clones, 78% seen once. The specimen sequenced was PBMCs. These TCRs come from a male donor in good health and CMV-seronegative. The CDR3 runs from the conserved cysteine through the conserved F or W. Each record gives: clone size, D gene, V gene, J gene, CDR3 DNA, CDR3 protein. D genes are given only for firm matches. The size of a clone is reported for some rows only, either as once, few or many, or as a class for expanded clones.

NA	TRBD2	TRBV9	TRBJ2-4	TGTGCCAGCAGCGCTGCGGGTGCCGGGGGGGCGGACATTCAGTACTTC	CASSAAGAGGADIQYF
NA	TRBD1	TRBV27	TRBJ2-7	TGTGCCAGCAGCTACAGGGGGCGAAGGGACGAGCAGTACTTC	CASSYRGRRDEQYF
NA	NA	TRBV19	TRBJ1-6	TGTGCCAGTAGTATAGCACAAAGCTCCTATAATTCACCCCTCCACTTT	CASSIAQSSYNSPLHF
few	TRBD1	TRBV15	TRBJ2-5	TGTGCCACCAGCACTTGGACAGGGGTTTATGAGACCCAGTACTTC	CATSTWTGVYETQYF
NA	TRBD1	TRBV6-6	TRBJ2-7	TGTGCCAGCAGTTCGACAGGGTTTTTCCACGAGCAGTACTTC	CASSSTGFFHEQYF
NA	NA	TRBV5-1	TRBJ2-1	TGCGCCAGCAGCCCGAAGGGGGCCTACAATGAGCAGTTCTTC	CASSPKGAYNEQFF
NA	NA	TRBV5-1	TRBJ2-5	TGCGCCAGCAGCTTGTACCCTCTACTAGAAAAAGAGACCCAGTACTTC	CASSLYPLLEKETQYF
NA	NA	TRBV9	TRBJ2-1	TGTGCCAGCAGCACTTACCAGGGAGGCCTCTCCTACAATGAGCAGTTCTTC	CASSTYQGGLSYNEQFF
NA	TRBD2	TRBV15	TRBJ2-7	TGTGCCACCAGCAGGGAAGCGGGGTGGCTCGAGCAGTACTTC	CATSREAGWLEQYF
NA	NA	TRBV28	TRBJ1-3	TGTGCCAGCAGCTCGGGAGGTAATCCCTCTGGAAACACCATATATTTT	CASSSGGNPSGNTIYF
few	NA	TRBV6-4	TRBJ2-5	TGTGCCAGCAGTGAGGGGGGAGAAGGAGAGACCCAGTACTTC	CASSEGGEGETQYF
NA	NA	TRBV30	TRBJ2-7	TGTGCCTGGAGTGTAGACAGCTCCTACGAGCAGTACTTC	CAWSVDSSYEQYF
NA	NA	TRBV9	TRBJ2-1	TGTGCCAGCAGCACGGCCTACAATGAGCAGTTCTTC	CASSTAYNEQFF
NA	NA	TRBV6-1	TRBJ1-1	TGTGCCAGCAGGGACAGAGAGAACACTGAAGCTTTCTTT	CASRDRENTEAFF
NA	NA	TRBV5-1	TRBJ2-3	TGCGCCAGCAGCTTGGAGGGGTACAGCACAGATACGCAGTATTTT	CASSLEGYSTDTQYF
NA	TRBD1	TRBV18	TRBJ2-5	TGTGCCAGCTCCCGAACAGGGGGGCGTCTCCAAGAGACCCAGTACTTC	CASSRTGGRLQETQYF
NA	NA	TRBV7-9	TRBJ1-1	TGTGCCAGCAGCTTAGAAGGGGGAAAAGCTTTCTTT	CASSLEGGKAFF
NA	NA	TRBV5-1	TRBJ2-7	TGCGCCAGCAGCTTGGTTGTCACATCCTACGAGCAGTACTTC	CASSLVVTSYEQYF
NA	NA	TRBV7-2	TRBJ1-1	TGTGCCAGCAGCTACAGCGGGATGAACACTGAAGCTTTCTTT	CASSYSGMNTEAFF
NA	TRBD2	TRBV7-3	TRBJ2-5	TGTGCCAGCAGCTTATCTAGCGGGGGGCCCCAAGAGACCCAGTACTTC	CASSLSSGGPQETQYF
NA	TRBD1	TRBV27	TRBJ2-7	TGTGCCACCGCTATAGGGACAGGGGGAAACGAGCAGTACTTC	CATAIGTGGNEQYF
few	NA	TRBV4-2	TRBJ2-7	TGTGCCAGCAGCCAAGCGCAGTCCTACGAGCAGTACTTC	CASSQAQSYEQYF
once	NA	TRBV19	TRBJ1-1	TGTGCCAGTAGTATAGGACGGGTTAACACTGAAGCTTTCTTT	CASSIGRVNTEAFF
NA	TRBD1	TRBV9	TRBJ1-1	TGTGCCAGCAGCGTGAGGCAGGGGGGTACCGAAGCTTTCTTT	CASSVRQGGTEAFF
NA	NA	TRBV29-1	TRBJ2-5	TGCAGCTTACACTCAGGGAAGACCCAGTACTTC	CSLHSGKTQYF
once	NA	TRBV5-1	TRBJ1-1	TGCGCCAGCAGCCCGTTTGTGGAGGGGAACACTGAAGCTTTCTTT	CASSPFVEGNTEAFF
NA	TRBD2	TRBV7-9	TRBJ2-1	TGTGCCAGCAGCCCGACTAGCGGGGTTAGCCCCTACAATGAGCAGTTCTTC	CASSPTSGVSPYNEQFF
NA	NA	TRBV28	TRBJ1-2	TGTGCCAGCGGTACAGGGTTGGGTAACTATGGCTACACCTTC	CASGTGLGNYGYTF
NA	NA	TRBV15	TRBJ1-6	TGTGCCACCAGGGGAGTTCAGAATTCACCCCTCCACTTT	CATRGVQNSPLHF
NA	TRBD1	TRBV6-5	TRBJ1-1	TGTGCCAGCAGTTCCCGGGACAGGGGGAGGGACACTGAAGCTTTCTTT	CASSSRDRGRDTEAFF
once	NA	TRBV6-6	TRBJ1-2	TGTGCCAGCAGTGGCGTTGGGGCAGGGGCTAACTATGGCTACACCTTC	CASSGVGAGANYGYTF
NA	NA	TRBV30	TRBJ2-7	TGTGCCTGGAGTGTACGTAAAGGAGGAGACTACGAGCAGTACTTC	CAWSVRKGGDYEQYF
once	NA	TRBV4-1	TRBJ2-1	TGCGCCAGCAGCCAAGAGGGCGATTACAATGAGCAGTTCTTC	CASSQEGDYNEQFF
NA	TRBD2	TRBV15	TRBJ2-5	TGTGCCACCAGCAGGGGACTAGCGGGGCTGGAGACCCAGTACTTC	CATSRGLAGLETQYF
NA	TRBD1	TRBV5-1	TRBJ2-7	TGCGCCAGCAGCTTGGACAGGGGGAGATCCTACGAGCAGTACTTC	CASSLDRGRSYEQYF
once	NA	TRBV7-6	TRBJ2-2	TGTGCCAGCAGCCCCCAGGGGGGTTCCGGGGAGCTGTTTTTT	CASSPQGGSGELFF
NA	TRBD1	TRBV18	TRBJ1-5	TGTGCCAGCTCACCATGGGGGGACAGGGGTCATCAGCCCCAGCATTTT	CASSPWGDRGHQPQHF